One TCR beta chain is described in this entry. What this receptor recognizes is not known. Per-nucleotide qualities are absent, and no much larger clonotype sits a single base away. The sample is drawn from a study of blood T cell repertoires in COVID-19 (TCRdb year 2020). For context, the study as a whole: Samples covering the acute and convalescent phases of COVID-19 were provided by collaborators in the United States, Italy and Spain. Sample metadata almost always included a de-identified subject ID, COVID-19 status, age in years and sex. Subjects who had been exposed to COVID-19, were actively infected with it, or had recovered from it provided the deeply sampled blood TCRbeta repertoires that made up the dataset. The prospective study material was composed of cDNA or gDNA derived from T cells, B-cell-depleted T cells, or PBMCs. The samples were drawn from the first 160 participants of the ongoing ImmuneRACE study and from some 1,300 subjects provided by 6 global collaborators. The repertoires were made available in a free public database intended to serve as a resource for research on the immune response to SARS-CoV-2. Where HLA class I and class II types were available, the types were taken from metadata supplied by the sample provider, not from assay-based typing.

A second Seattle source provided samples from volunteer blood donors who had recovered from COVID-19. Collaborating institutions collected whole blood in K2EDTA tubes following their own protocols. For TCRbeta analysis, collaborators shipped samples in one of three forms: frozen whole blood, isolated PBMCs, or DNA extracted from either of those sample types. From its cysteine to its phenylalanine, the CDR3 spans 18 amino acids. The kept DNA is CDR3 alone, 54 bases in frame from the first base. Here V drops 0 bases and J drops 0 bases, and the junction holds 7 bases not matched to any gene. Broader findings and caveats from the paper: How much clinical and demographic metadata was included differed by source and by participant, and the metadata was provided uncurated.

TCRbeta CDR3 regions were amplified from genomic DNA by means of the immunoSEQ Assay, a bias-controlled multiplex PCR. Turning to the authors' computational methods: The number of nucleated cells in each sample was estimated by amplification of reference gene primers within the assay. To quantify the absolute abundance of each unique TCRbeta CDR3 rearrangement, sequence reads were collapsed and filtered. For each sample, productive Simpson clonality was calculated as the square root of Simpson's diversity index across productive rearrangements. The immuneACCESS repertoire file appears here via TCRdb, limited to in-frame rearrangements. These files lack a portion of the clones; in checked studies, under half of the deficit traces to unresolved V genes, and the cause of the others is not known. For V, J and clone size, that table is used; D and trimming come from the DNA. In all, the sample holds fewer than 350,000 clones, and around 88% of those were seen once. The ten largest make up 2% to 2.5% of the sample.

The sequence joins TRBV23-1 to TRBJ1-5; TRBD1 matches 8 bases in the middle. TRBV23-1 is designated an ORF whose function remains uncertain. Sequencing used peripheral blood. The TCR comes from a woman younger than 45 who had recovered from COVID-19. The DNA sequence is TGCGCCAGCAGTCAATCACAGGACAGGGACCTTAGCAATCAGCCCCAGCATTTT. It translates as CASSQSQDRDLSNQPQHF.